This TCR beta chain appears in the sequencing data of a study of cytomegalovirus exposure and HLA in healthy donors. The study sampled nominally healthy donors, though unrecorded immune exposures were likely. Germline assignment: CDR1 KGHSH and CDR2 LQKENI. With V trimmed by 4 bases and J by 0 bases, 2 bases remained unmatched. The CDR3 is 14 residues long. Study conclusions and caveats: In most subjects, TCR beta sequences reportedly gave accurate predictions of HLA-A and HLA-B alleles. Confirmation was obtained in vitro that three CMV-associated chains are specific for CMV antigens.

With respect to this clone: Its antigen is still unknown.

The PCR employed 60 Vbeta primers together with 13 Jbeta primers. Assay used: immunoSEQ multiplex PCR; TCRdb lists only in-frame clones, some missing. This table has 100,000 to 150,000 clones, around 80% appearing once. Sequencing was done on a sample of PBMCs. This clonotype was sampled from a female donor in good health and CMV-seronegative. The chain is built from TRBV18 and TRBJ2-7; the match to TRBD1 covers 8 bases. CDR3 region: CASSQGQASYEQYF. For the CDR3, the DNA is TGTGCCAGCTCACAGGGACAGGCCTCCTACGAGCAGTACTTC.